This TCR beta chain is from a study of beta chain features in type 1 diabetes. Study in general: Sorted cells numbering roughly 100,000,000 were examined across all samples.

Based on CD45RO/CCR7/CD25/CD127/CD95/CD27, CD4+ regulatory, stem cell-like memory, naive and central memory cells were sorted. cDNA synthesis used the whole RNA isolate, giving expressed TCRB sequences. Data came from immunoSEQ multiplex PCR; TCRdb stores just in-frame clones and leaves some out. The sample includes around 320,000 clones, approximately 15% of them seen just once. The V gene lost 3 bases and the J gene lost 9 bases, with 11 bases spanning the gap. The germline V gene has CDR1 SGHTA and CDR2 FQGNSA. The CDR3 covers 13 residues. This sequence originates from a man aged 25-45 years in good health. Sequenced input: central memory CD4+ T cells from blood. The V call is TRBV7-2, the J call TRBJ1-4, with D unresolved. In DNA, the CDR3 is TGTGCCAGCAGCTTGGTGGACGCAAAAAAACTGTTTTTT. Translation: CASSLVDAKKLFF.